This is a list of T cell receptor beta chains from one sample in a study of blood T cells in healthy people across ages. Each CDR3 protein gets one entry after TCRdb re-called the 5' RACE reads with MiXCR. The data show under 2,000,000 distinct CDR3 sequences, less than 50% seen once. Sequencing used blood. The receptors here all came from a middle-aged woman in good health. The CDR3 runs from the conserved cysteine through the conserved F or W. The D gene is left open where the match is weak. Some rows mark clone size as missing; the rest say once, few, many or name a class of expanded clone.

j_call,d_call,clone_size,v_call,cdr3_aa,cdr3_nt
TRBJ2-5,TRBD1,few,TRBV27,CASSSQDRGHQETQYF,TGTGCCAGCAGTTCCCAGGACAGGGGGCATCAAGAGACCCAGTACTTC
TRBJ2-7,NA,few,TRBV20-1,CSARPTLGTPYEQYF,TGCAGTGCTAGACCTACGCTCGGGACACCCTACGAGCAGTACTTC
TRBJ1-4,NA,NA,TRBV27,CASMGGYNEKLFF,TGTGCCAGCATGGGGGGATATAATGAAAAACTGTTTTTT
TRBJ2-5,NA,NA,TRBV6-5,CAATSGLYGQYF,TGTGCCGCAACCTCGGGTCTCTACGGGCAGTACTTC
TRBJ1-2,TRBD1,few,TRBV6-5,CASSPVVGGDGYTF,TGTGCCAGCAGCCCAGTAGTAGGGGGCGATGGCTACACCTTC
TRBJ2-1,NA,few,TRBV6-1,CASSEDGSYNEQFF,TGTGCCAGCAGTGAAGATGGCTCCTACAATGAGCAGTTCTTC
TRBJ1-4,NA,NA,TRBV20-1,CSANKDEGNEKLFF,TGCAGTGCCAACAAGGACGAGGGGAACGAAAAACTGTTTTTT
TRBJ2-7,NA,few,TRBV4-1,CASSLDRAEEQYF,TGCGCCAGCAGCCTCGACAGAGCGGAAGAGCAGTACTTC
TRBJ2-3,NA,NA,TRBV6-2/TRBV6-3,CASSRGVFDQYF,TGTGCCAGCAGCCGCGGGGTTTTTGACCAGTATTTT
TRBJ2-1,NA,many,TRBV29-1,CSVQRNEQFF,TGCAGCGTCCAAAGAAATGAGCAGTTCTTC
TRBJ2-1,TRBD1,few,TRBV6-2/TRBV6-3,CASSVIGTGVYNEQFF,TGTGCCAGCAGTGTTATAGGGACAGGGGTTTACAATGAGCAGTTCTTC
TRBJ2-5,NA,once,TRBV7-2,CASSPTMLQGLRETRYF,TGTGCCAGCAGCCCAACAATGTTACAGGGCCTTAGGGAGACCCGGTACTTC
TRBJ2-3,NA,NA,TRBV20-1,CSAPDHSTDTQYF,TGCAGTGCCCCCGACCATAGCACAGATACGCAGTATTTT
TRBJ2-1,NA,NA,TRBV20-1,CSARVLNNEQFF,TGCAGTGCTAGAGTTCTTAACAATGAGCAGTTCTTC
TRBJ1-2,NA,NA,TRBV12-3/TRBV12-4,CASSLMGGSNYGYTF,TGTGCCAGCAGTTTGATGGGGGGTTCCAACTATGGCTACACCTTC
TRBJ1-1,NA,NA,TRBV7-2,CASSIRDSGTEAFF,TGTGCCAGCAGTATCAGGGACTCGGGCACTGAAGCTTTCTTT
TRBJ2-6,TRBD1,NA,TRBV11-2,CASSLRSAKGQGASGANVLTF,TGTGCCAGCAGCTTACGGTCCGCTAAGGGACAGGGGGCCTCTGGGGCCAACGTCCTGACTTTC
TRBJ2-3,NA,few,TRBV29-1,CSVEPSPGTDTQYF,TGCAGCGTTGAACCCAGCCCCGGCACAGATACGCAGTATTTT
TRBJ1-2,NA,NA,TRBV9,CASSVVRAGDYGYTF,TGTGCCAGCAGCGTAGTCCGGGCCGGGGACTATGGCTACACCTTC
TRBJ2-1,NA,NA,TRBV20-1,CSARTDHPPGPPNEQFF,TGCAGTGCTAGAACCGATCATCCACCGGGACCCCCGAATGAGCAGTTCTTC
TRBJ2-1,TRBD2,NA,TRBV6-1,CASRGGLAGPVDEQFF,TGTGCCAGCAGGGGGGGCTTAGCGGGGCCCGTCGATGAGCAGTTCTTC